The next 30 T cell receptor beta chains were all read from a single sample in a study of blood T cell repertoires in COVID-19. TCRdb's table, derived via immunoSEQ multiplex PCR, lists solely in-frame clones and lacks some. The repertoire holds about 140,000 clones, with around 82% as singletons. The source material was peripheral blood. Receptors originate from a woman aged 55-70 years with acute or convalescent COVID-19.

The rearrangement joins TRBV5-1 to TRBJ1-3; TRBD1 agrees at 7 bases. CDR3 length: 15 amino acids. The V gene end was trimmed by 0 bases and the J gene end by 1 base; junction bases not matched to a gene: 1. Germline V gene data show CDR1 as SGHRS and CDR2 as YFSETQ. CDR3 DNA sequence: TGCGCCAGCAGCTTGGACAGGGGTTCTGGAAACACCATATATTTT. It is translated as CASSLDRGSGNTIYF.

The chain joins TRBV6-2 or TRBV6-3 to TRBJ2-5; the D gene is possibly TRBD1 (6 bases). CDR1 is MNHEY and CDR2 is SVGEGT in the germline V gene. The CDR3 contains 15 residues. The V gene lost 2 bases and the J gene lost 4 bases, with 14 bases spanning the gap. The CDR3 sequence is CASSYQGSRGETQYF. DNA of the CDR3: TGTGCCAGCAGTTACCAGGGGAGTAGGGGAGAGACCCAGTACTTC.

This chain uses TRBV30 with TRBJ2-1; TRBD2 matches at 8 bases. J gave up 7 bases and V 0 bases, and 8 bases lay outside the gene matches. The germline CDR1 and CDR2 sequences are GTSNPN and SVGIG (reference sequence). This CDR3 has 15 residues. CDR3 in amino acids: CAWSVGAGDWNEQFF. CDR3 DNA: TGTGCCTGGAGTGTAGGAGCGGGAGATTGGAATGAGCAGTTCTTC.

This chain uses TRBV29-1 with TRBJ2-5; 12 bases align to TRBD1. The CDR3 sequence is 15 residues long. CDR1 and CDR2 (germline): SQVTM, ANQGSEA. The J segment lost 5 bases and the V segment lost 6 bases, leaving 10 bases of the junction unmatched. The DNA for the CDR3 is TGCAGCGTCTCCCCCGGGGACAGGGGGCTGGAGACCCAGTACTTC. Translated: CSVSPGDRGLETQYF.

The chain joins TRBV3-1 (or the pseudogene TRBV3-2) to TRBJ2-1, with 10 nucleotides matching TRBD1. This CDR3 has 15 amino acids. From germline, CDR1 is LGHDT and CDR2 YNNKEL (reference sequence). J gave up 7 bases and V 4 bases, and 7 bases lay outside the gene matches. DNA of the CDR3: TGTGCCAGCAGCCTCCGGGGACAGGGGATAAATGAGCAGTTCTTC. This encodes CASSLRGQGINEQFF.

CDR3 protein: CASRGSPASTDTQYF. The CDR3 coding sequence is TGTGCCAGCAGAGGTAGCCCGGCTAGCACAGATACGCAGTATTTT. V is TRBV6-4 and J is TRBJ2-3; D gene ambiguous. Germline V gene data show CDR1 as MRHNA and CDR2 as SNTAGT. The CDR3 spans 15 residues. With 6 bases removed from V and 0 bases from J, the gap between germline ends came to 13 bases.

The chain links TRBV6-1 to TRBJ2-3; TRBD2 matches 8 bases. CDR3 length: 17 residues. Germline lookup yields CDR1 MNHNS and CDR2 SASEGT. The V gene end was trimmed by 0 bases and the J gene end by 4 bases; junction bases not matched to a gene: 9. Here the CDR3 DNA reads TGTGCCAGCAGTGAAGCGGTGGGAGCGGGAGTCGCAGATACGCAGTATTTT. Protein sequence: CASSEAVGAGVADTQYF.

As DNA, the CDR3 is TGTGCCAGCAGTTATCGGAGGGTCCGCTACGAGCAGTACTTC. It yields the protein CASSYRRVRYEQYF. The chain uses TRBV6-5 and TRBJ2-7; possible D gene TRBD2, 6 bases. The germline CDR1 and CDR2 sequences are MNHEY and SVGAGI. V lost 3 bases and J 3 bases, leaving 12 bases between the germline ends. This CDR3 spans 14 amino acids.

The genes are TRBV5-4 and TRBJ2-7; D may be TRBD2 (6 bases). Germline CDR1 is SGHNT and CDR2 is YYREEE (reference sequence). V was clipped by 2 bases and J by 6 bases, with 9 bases between them. The CDR3 spans 12 residues. Here the CDR3 reads CASSFGGSEQYF. CDR3 DNA: TGTGCCAGCAGCTTCGGGGGTAGCGAGCAGTACTTC.

The chain has TRBV7-8 and TRBJ1-1; TRBD1 matches 8 bases. The CDR3 is made up of 15 amino acids. Germline CDR1 reads SGHVS; CDR2 reads FQNEAQ. Trimming cost V 3 bases and J 5 bases; bases outside gene matches: 8. In nucleotides, the CDR3 is TGTGCCAGCAGCTTTATGCCAGGGGGCGATACTGAAGCTTTCTTT. Its translation is CASSFMPGGDTEAFF.

The chain uses TRBV28 and TRBJ1-5, with D possibly matching TRBD1 (5 bases). Germline CDR1 is MDHEN and CDR2 is SYDVKM. This CDR3 is 15 amino acids long. V gave up 11 bases and J gave up 0 bases, with 17 bases separating them. CDR3 region: CAALPPGYSNQPQHF. The CDR3 region has the DNA TGTGCCGCCCTCCCCCCAGGGTATAGCAATCAGCCCCAGCATTTT.

The chain carries TRBV7-3 and TRBJ2-3; D is uncertain. V lost 2 bases, J lost 0 bases, and 9 bases lay in between. Germline loops: CDR1 SGHTA, CDR2 FQGTGA. The CDR3 runs to 15 residues. The CDR3 DNA reads as TGTGCCAGCAGCTTAGTTGCGTTTAGCACAGATACGCAGTATTTT. Its translation is CASSLVAFSTDTQYF.

The rearrangement joins TRBV28 to TRBJ2-3; TRBD2 agrees at 9 bases. Germline V gene lookup returns CDR1 MDHEN and CDR2 SYDVKM. The CDR3 spans 13 residues. In nucleotides, the CDR3 is TGTGCGACTGGTAGCGGGGGCCCGGATACGCAGTATTTT. It yields the protein CATGSGGPDTQYF.

This clone was seen more than once but under ten times. The V gene is TRBV7-9, the J gene TRBJ1-4, with no clear D. The ends were cut back, 6 bases at V and 7 bases at J, with 12 bases in the middle. Germline V gene sequence: CDR1 SEHNR, CDR2 FQNEAQ (reference sequence). This CDR3 has 13 amino acids. The CDR3 DNA follows: TGTGCCAGCAGACGAGGAGGTTTTGAAAAACTGTTTTTT. This encodes CASRRGGFEKLFF.

The chain couples TRBV19 to TRBJ2-5; possibly TRBD2 for D (5 bases). CDR1 is LNHDA, CDR2 SQIVND, per germline (reference sequence). This CDR3 contains 13 residues. The V end lost 8 bases, the J end lost 0 bases, and 10 bases lay between the germline ends. CDR3: CASGRANQETQYF. The CDR3 coding sequence is TGTGCCAGTGGGCGGGCGAACCAAGAGACCCAGTACTTC.

The rearrangement joins TRBV13 to TRBJ2-1, with D possibly being TRBD1 (5 bases). Between the trimmed V and J ends, which lost 4 bases and 3 bases, there was a span of 10 bases. Per the germline V gene, CDR1 is PRHDT and CDR2 is FYEKMQ (reference sequence). The CDR3 runs to 14 residues. The DNA for the CDR3 is TGTGCCAGCAGCTCCTGGGGCTACTACAATGAGCAGTTCTTC. This sequence encodes CASSSWGYYNEQFF. Full variable domain (outside the CDR3, taken from reference TRBV13 and TRBJ2-1): AAGVIQSPRHLIKEKRETATLKCYPIPRHDTVYWYQQGPGQDPQFLISFYEKMQSDKGSIPDRFSAQQFSDYHSELNMSSLELGDSALYFCASSSWGYYNEQFFGPGTRLTVL.

This rearrangement joins TRBV2 to TRBJ1-4; D remains ambiguous. Deletions cut 6 bases from V and 8 bases from J, with 13 bases between. CDR1 and CDR2 (germline): SNHLY, FYNNEI. CDR3 size: 13 residues. CDR3 region: CASSTGMMEKLFF. The CDR3 DNA follows: TGTGCCAGCAGCACCGGGATGATGGAAAAACTGTTTTTT.

The genes are TRBV19 and TRBJ2-7, with a weak D call TRBD2 (6 bases). V was clipped by 3 bases and J by 1 base, with 10 bases between them. The CDR3 is 14 amino acids. Per the germline V gene, CDR1 is LNHDA and CDR2 is SQIVND (reference sequence). The CDR3 reads CASSIWLASYEQYF. The DNA of the CDR3 is TGTGCCAGTAGTATTTGGCTAGCGTCCTACGAGCAGTACTTC.

The genes are TRBV6-5 and TRBJ2-7; D not certain. Trimming pared 7 bases from V and 2 bases from J, leaving 18 bases between. Germline CDR1 is MNHEY and CDR2 is SVGAGI. This CDR3 is 15 amino acids long. The CDR3 here is CASNPRSDRTYEQYF. The CDR3 nucleotides are TGTGCCAGCAACCCGCGGTCGGATAGGACCTACGAGCAGTACTTC.

The chain employs TRBV18 and TRBJ2-3; 10 nucleotides align to TRBD2. V shed 1 base and J 0 bases; nucleotides not matched to a gene: 1. The CDR3 runs 16 residues. Germline V gene sequence: CDR1 KGHSH, CDR2 LQKENI. CDR3 in DNA: TGTGCCAGCTCACCACTAGCGGGAGGAAGCACAGATACGCAGTATTTT. Encoded protein: CASSPLAGGSTDTQYF. Together with reference TRBV18 and TRBJ2-3, the CDR3 gives the full variable domain: NAGVMQNPRHLVRRRGQEARLRCSPMKGHSHVYWYRQLPEEGLKFMVYLQKENIIDESGMPKERFSAEFPKEGPSILRIQQVVRGDSAAYFCASSPLAGGSTDTQYFGPGTRLTVL.

This clone was counted only a few times. Here the CDR3 DNA reads TGTGCCAGCAGCCTAGGGAGAACCATCAGGGGTAGGGTTGAAGCTTTCTTT. Its translation is CASSLGRTIRGRVEAFF. The chain is built from TRBV5-8 and TRBJ1-1; tentative D call: TRBD1 (6 bases). CDR1 and CDR2 from the germline V gene are SGHTS and YDEGEE. The germline V and J ends were trimmed by 4 bases and 7 bases, with 26 bases remaining between them. This CDR3 region has 17 residues.

This clone has just one count. The CDR3 reads CASNRQGYSYEQYF. The CDR3 region has the DNA TGTGCCAGTAACCGACAGGGCTATTCCTACGAGCAGTACTTC. The chain recombines TRBV28 with TRBJ2-7, with 7 bases fitting TRBD1. Germline loops: CDR1 MDHEN, CDR2 SYDVKM. Trimming removed 9 bases from V and 1 base from J; junction bases left unmatched: 9. The CDR3 runs to 14 residues.

The chain recombines TRBV6-4 with TRBJ2-7, with D maybe TRBD1 (6 bases). This CDR3 contains 10 residues. Germline lookup yields CDR1 MRHNA and CDR2 SNTAGT. V lost 10 bases and J 6 bases, leaving 10 bases between the germline ends. CDR3 sequence: CAKEQGEQYF. The CDR3 DNA sequence: TGTGCCAAAGAACAGGGCGAGCAGTACTTC.

The chain links TRBV5-4 to TRBJ1-1; D is unclear. The CDR3 loop spans 15 amino acids. V was pared by 0 bases and J by 5 bases, with 14 bases between. The germline V gene has CDR1 SGHNT and CDR2 YYREEE (reference sequence). The CDR3 nucleotides read TGTGCCAGCAGCTTGGATGCAAAGGGAGGTACTGAAGCTTTCTTT. Translated: CASSLDAKGGTEAFF. The whole variable domain, filled in from reference TRBV5-4 and TRBJ1-1, reads ETGVTQSPTHLIKTRGQQVTLRCSSQSGHNTVSWYQQALGQGPQFIFQYYREEENGRGNFPPRFSGLQFPNYSSELNVNALELDDSALYLCASSLDAKGGTEAFFGQGTRLTVV.

The V gene is TRBV19, the J gene TRBJ1-2; 7 bases are shared with TRBD1. Looked up from germline, CDR1 is LNHDA and CDR2 is SQIVND (reference sequence). The V gene end was trimmed by 7 bases and the J gene end by 0 bases; junction bases not matched to a gene: 8. The CDR3 covers 15 residues. The CDR3 DNA is TGTGCCAGTACCGTGTTCCAGGGGGCTAACTATGGCTACACCTTC. Translating it yields CASTVFQGANYGYTF.

The chain links TRBV2 to TRBJ1-2; a weak D match, TRBD1 (6 bases). Deletions cut 7 bases from V and 4 bases from J, with 16 bases between. The CDR3 spans 14 residues. Germline CDR1 is SNHLY and CDR2 is FYNNEI. In DNA, the CDR3 is TGTGCCAGCATCCAGAGCCAGGGGATCTATGGCTACACCTTC. It encodes CASIQSQGIYGYTF.

This clone was recorded a few times. The J gene is TRBJ1-6, the V gene TRBV27, with D tentatively TRBD1 (5 bases). Germline loops: CDR1 MNHEY, CDR2 SMNVEV (reference sequence). The V end was cut by 2 bases, the J end by 10 bases, with 9 bases between. The CDR3 contains 13 residues. CDR3 amino acids: CASSLGGDSPLHF. In DNA, the CDR3 is TGTGCCAGCAGTTTAGGCGGGGACTCACCCCTCCACTTT.

The chain recombines TRBV7-9 with TRBJ1-4; tentatively, D is TRBD1 (6 bases). Germline lookup yields CDR1 SEHNR and CDR2 FQNEAQ (reference sequence). Trimming pared 5 bases from V and 7 bases from J, leaving 17 bases between. This CDR3 contains 15 residues. CDR3 nucleotides: TGTGCCAGCAGCCCGTCAGGTGGGGGCGGTGAAAAACTGTTTTTT. This sequence encodes CASSPSGGGGEKLFF.

V and J are TRBV19 and TRBJ1-5; TRBD1 agrees at 9 bases. Germline V CDR1 and CDR2: LNHDA, SQIVND (reference sequence). Unmatched junction bases numbered 16, after V lost 8 bases and J lost 8 bases. The CDR3 sequence is 16 residues long. CDR3 region: CASETGTGSSGKPQHF. CDR3 bases: TGTGCCAGTGAAACCGGGACAGGGAGCTCCGGAAAGCCCCAGCATTTT.

The rearrangement joins TRBV15 to TRBJ2-7; 11 bases are a match to TRBD2. Losses at the gene ends were 5 bases for V and 6 bases for J; bases not matched to a gene: 6. The V gene's germline CDR1 is LNHNV and CDR2 YYDKDF (reference sequence). The CDR3 runs 14 residues. CDR3 in amino acids: CATSQTSGMSEQYF. In DNA form, the CDR3 reads TGTGCCACCAGCCAGACTAGCGGGATGAGCGAGCAGTACTTC.